This T cell receptor beta chain stems from a study of post-analysis software for immune sequencing data (dated by TCRdb to between 2014 and 2017). Background for the entire study: Relapsing-remitting, secondary progressive and progressive-relapsing multiple sclerosis were recorded as disease courses, and subtype annotation was lacking for some patients. The patient repertoires were compared against approximately ten previously published healthy control repertoires obtained from donors aged about 6 to 25 years. A subset of samples was prepared in parallel using single-end sample barcoding, then pooled and co-amplified after Illumina adapter ligation.

Counted from cysteine to phenylalanine, this CDR3 has 18 amino acids. Kept here is only the CDR3 DNA, which spans 54 bases and is read in frame from base 1. CDR1 SEHNR and CDR2 FQNEAQ were looked up in the germline V gene (reference sequence). With respect to this clonotype: Its antigen is still unknown. Germline is not matched at one junction end, which may reflect a read error.

Receptor amplification or capture employed PCR. Sequencing was performed on an Illumina HiSeq 2500. Unique molecular identifiers were incorporated into TCR beta cDNA libraries to reduce PCR and sequencing biases. About 500,000 cDNA molecules were obtained for every 1 to 10 million input T cells, so each molecule roughly corresponded to one T cell. The patient libraries were prepared and sequenced with the same protocol used for the earlier healthy control dataset. Samples belonging to the same batch were prepared together, multiplexed and sequenced on a shared HiSeq lane. As for how the authors treated the data: MIGEC was used to process the raw barcoded reads, and molecular identifier groups with only a single read were discarded before consensus assembly and CDR3 extraction. Clonotype tables were post-analysed with VDJtools, and diversity was normalized by down-sampling all datasets to the smallest sample size. To correct batch-related cross-sample contamination, repertoire overlap clustering matched CDR3 amino acid sequences but not nucleotide sequences. Starting from the raw public reads, TCRdb applied fastp trimming at Q25, assembled clones with MiXCR and retained in-frame beta chains. Every CDR3 protein is listed once, alongside the most common genes and DNA of its rows. These V and J calls derive from TCRdb rather than the authors' analysis. The table for this sample lists about 540,000 distinct CDR3 sequences; around a third of them were counted only once. Of the sample, 5% to 6% is held by the ten largest clones.

Study-wide findings and limitations: Patients showed significantly higher frequencies than controls for about 5 TRBV segments, among them TRBV5-6, TRBV5-1 and TRBV20-1. Multiple sclerosis patients had significantly lower normalized Chao1 diversity than controls, a result that suggests substantial peripheral T-cell clonal expansion. Direct clustering with F measure revealed strong co-clustering of samples prepared in the same batch, which led to a batch-effect correction. The control group was slightly older than the multiple sclerosis patient group.

To demonstrate the VDJtools post-analysis software, the study profiled TCR beta repertoires from the peripheral blood of about 13 young patients with multiple sclerosis. The patients with multiple sclerosis were children and adolescents between about 6 and 15 years of age. Sequenced input: blood. The chain is made from TRBV7-9 and TRBJ2-7, and 9 junction bases match TRBD1. The receptor was isolated from a girl under 18 with multiple sclerosis. The nucleotides read TGTGCCGGCAGCTTAGTTGGGGCTCGAGACAGGGGGTCTCGCGAGCAGTACTTC. Its coded protein is CAGSLVGARDRGSREQYF.